The 4 T cell receptor beta chains given below trace back to one sample, sequenced in a study of cytomegalovirus exposure and HLA in healthy donors. It was with 60 Vbeta and 13 Jbeta primers that the PCR ran. Sequenced by immunoSEQ multiplex PCR; TCRdb stores in-frame clones only, minus some. The sample has under 200,000 clones, around 73% seen once. The sample consisted of PBMCs. These receptors were taken from a woman aged 18-29 years in good health and CMV-seropositive.

This chain links TRBV11-2 with TRBJ2-5; 10 bases fit TRBD1. The J segment lost 11 bases and the V segment lost 3 bases, leaving 15 bases of the junction unmatched. Germline CDR1 SGHAT, CDR2 FQNNGV. CDR3 length: 16 amino acids. The CDR3 region is CASSFRSGTGVGEQYF. CDR3 coding DNA: TGTGCCAGCAGCTTCCGCTCCGGGACAGGGGTTGGGGAGCAGTACTTC.

The gene calls are TRBV6-5 and TRBJ2-2; D is possibly TRBD2 (5 bases). The CDR3 spans 15 residues. The V gene's germline CDR1 is MNHEY and CDR2 SVGAGI. Deletions cut 6 bases from V and 5 bases from J, with 16 bases between. CDR3 nucleotides: TGTGCCAGCAGACCACTAGAGCCTGTGACCGGGGAGCTGTTTTTT. This translates into CASRPLEPVTGELFF.

V gene TRBV7-2 combines with J gene TRBJ2-4; D perhaps matches TRBD2 (7 bases). The germline V gene encodes CDR1 SGHTA and CDR2 FQGNSA. The ends were cut back, 5 bases at V and 1 base at J, with 15 bases in the middle. The CDR3 spans 16 residues. The DNA for the CDR3 is TGTGCCAGCAGCCCCTCGCCGGGGGGCGCCAAAAACATTCAGTACTTC. Protein product: CASSPSPGGAKNIQYF.

The rearrangement uses TRBV2 and TRBJ1-1, with a possible D match to TRBD1 (6 bases). Per germline, CDR1 SNHLY and CDR2 FYNNEI. The CDR3 contains 13 residues. Trimming cost V 6 bases and J 4 bases, with 12 bases left between them. CDR3 nucleotide sequence: TGTGCCAGCAGGACCACAGGGCTCACTGAAGCTTTCTTT. Encoded protein: CASRTTGLTEAFF.